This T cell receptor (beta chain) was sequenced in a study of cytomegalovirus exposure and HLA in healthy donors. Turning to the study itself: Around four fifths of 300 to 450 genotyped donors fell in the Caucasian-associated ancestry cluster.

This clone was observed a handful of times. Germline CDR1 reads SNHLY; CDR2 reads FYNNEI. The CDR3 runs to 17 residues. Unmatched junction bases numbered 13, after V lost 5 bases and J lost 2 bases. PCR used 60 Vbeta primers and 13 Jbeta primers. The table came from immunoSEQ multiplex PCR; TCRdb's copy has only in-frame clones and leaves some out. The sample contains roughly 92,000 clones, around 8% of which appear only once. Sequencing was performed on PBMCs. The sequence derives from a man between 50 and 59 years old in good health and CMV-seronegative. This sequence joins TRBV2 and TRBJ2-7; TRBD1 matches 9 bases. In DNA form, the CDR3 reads TGTGCCAGCAGTCTCACCCCCCCGGGACAGGGCACCTACGAGCAGTACTTC. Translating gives CASSLTPPGQGTYEQYF.